This TCR beta chain appears in the sequencing data of a study of T cell responses to AZD1222 COVID-19 vaccine. Sequenced by immunoSEQ multiplex PCR; TCRdb stores in-frame clones only, minus some. The sample includes 150,000 to 200,000 clones, 70% to 90% of them seen just once. CDR3 length: 15 residues. The junction had 3 bases not matched to a gene; V was cut back by 3 bases and J by 3 bases. Germline-derived CDR1 and CDR2 are MNHNS and SASEGT. Whole-study results and caveats: Per reports, nearly half of all spike-specific TCRs target regions that are unmutated in variants.

As to this clone: Its antigen is unidentified.

The sequence was obtained from an adult in good health. The chain carries TRBV6-1 and TRBJ1-5; 9 nucleotides agree with TRBD1. The material sequenced was peripheral blood, taken on day 0 of AZD1222 vaccination. Here the CDR3 reads CASSDRDRDNQPQHF. CDR3 coding DNA: TGTGCCAGCAGTGACCGGGACAGGGACAATCAGCCCCAGCATTTT.